The present T cell receptor beta chain was sequenced within a study of T-cell memory formation after mild COVID-19. Study at large: Clustering of TCRs was largely donor specific.

Germline assignment: CDR1 MDHEN and CDR2 SYDVKM. J lost 4 bases, V lost 5 bases, and 13 bases had no gene match. This CDR3 spans 16 amino acids. TCRdb reanalysed the 5' RACE reads using MiXCR and keeps one entry per CDR3 protein. The data hold more than 150,000 distinct CDR3 sequences, with around 21% observed a single time. The J gene is TRBJ1-1, the V gene TRBV28; 7 bases line up with TRBD1. Sequencing was performed on PBMCs or a T cell subset sorted from them (not recorded which). The receptor was isolated from an adult woman who had mild COVID-19 (a few samples of this study predate the infection). Cell type and time point are not known. As DNA, the CDR3 is TGTGCCAGCAGTCAACTAGACCTAGGGGGCTCCACTGAAGCTTTCTTT. Translation: CASSQLDLGGSTEAFF.